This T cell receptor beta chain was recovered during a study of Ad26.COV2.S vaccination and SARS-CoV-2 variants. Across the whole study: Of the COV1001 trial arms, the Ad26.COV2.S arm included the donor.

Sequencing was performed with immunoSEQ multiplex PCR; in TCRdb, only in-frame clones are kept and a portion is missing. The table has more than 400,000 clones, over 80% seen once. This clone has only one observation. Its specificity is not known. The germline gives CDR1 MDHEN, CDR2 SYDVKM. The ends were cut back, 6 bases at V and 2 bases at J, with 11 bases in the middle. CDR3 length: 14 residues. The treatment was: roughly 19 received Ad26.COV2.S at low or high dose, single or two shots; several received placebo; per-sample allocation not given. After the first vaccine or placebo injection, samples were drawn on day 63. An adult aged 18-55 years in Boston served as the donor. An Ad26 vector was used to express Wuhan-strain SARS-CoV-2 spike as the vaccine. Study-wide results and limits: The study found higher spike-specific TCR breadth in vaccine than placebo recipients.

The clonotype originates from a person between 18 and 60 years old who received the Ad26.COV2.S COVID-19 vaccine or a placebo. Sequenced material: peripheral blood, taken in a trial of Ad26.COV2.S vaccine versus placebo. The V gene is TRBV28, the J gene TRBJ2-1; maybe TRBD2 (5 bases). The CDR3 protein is CASRRIATYNEQFF. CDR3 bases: TGTGCCAGCAGGCGGATAGCGACCTACAATGAGCAGTTCTTC.